The entry below gives a single T cell receptor beta chain sequence along with its context. This entry comes from a study of blood T cell repertoires in COVID-19. As for the study in general: T cells, B-cell-depleted T cells, or PBMCs supplied cDNA or gDNA.

Per the original data handling: Quantification of nucleated cells was approximated via reference gene primer amplification. The protocol was immunoSEQ multiplex PCR, while the TCRdb copy is restricted to in-frame clones and leaves out a portion. The V and J calls and clone size are taken from that table; D and trimming were inferred from the DNA. The data contain about 90,000 clones, about 88% of them singletons. This receptor was taken from a man at least 80 years old with acute or convalescent COVID-19. The source material was peripheral blood.

CDR3 amino acids: CASSLPPDRGRNTEAFF. DNA for the CDR3: TGTGCCAGCAGTCTCCCCCCGGACAGGGGGAGGAATACTGAAGCTTTCTTT. The genes are TRBV28 and TRBJ1-1; 10 positions agree with TRBD1. The CDR3 runs to 17 residues. V trimming: 5 bases; J trimming: 5 bases; junction bases outside the gene matches: 14. Germline CDR1 is MDHEN and CDR2 is SYDVKM.